What follows are 12 T cell receptor beta chains derived from one specimen sequenced in a study of blood T cell repertoires in COVID-19 (dated by TCRdb to about 2020). Libraries were constructed by the immunoSEQ multiplex PCR assay. Here the immuneACCESS table is served through TCRdb, limited to in-frame sequences with V and J called. Missing clones are a known gap in these copies; in checked studies unresolved V genes cover under half, and the rest lacks a known reason. This sample lists roughly 290,000 clones; 75% to 95% were detected once. The ten largest make up 6.8% of the sample. The specimen sequenced was peripheral blood. The receptors derive from a woman aged 25 to 39 with COVID-19, enrolled during active disease.

V gene TRBV28 combines with J gene TRBJ1-5; 9 bases map to TRBD1. Unmatched junction bases numbered 4, after V lost 5 bases and J lost 5 bases. The germline CDR1 and CDR2 sequences are MDHEN and SYDVKM. The CDR3 length is 14 residues. The CDR3 DNA is TGTGCCAGCAGTCCCCGGACAGGGGATCAGCCCCAGCATTTT. This sequence encodes CASSPRTGDQPQHF.

CDR3 in amino acids: CASTQTGIVQPQHF. CDR3 nucleotides: TGTGCCAGCACCCAAACAGGGATTGTACAGCCCCAGCATTTT. This chain joins TRBV28 and TRBJ1-5, with D possibly being TRBD1 (6 bases). In germline, CDR1 is MDHEN, CDR2 SYDVKM. The V gene lost 7 bases and the J gene lost 7 bases, with 17 bases spanning the gap. This CDR3 contains 14 residues.

The chain has TRBV15 and TRBJ2-2; no clear D. V dropped 3 bases and J dropped 6 bases, with 11 bases sitting between them. The length of the CDR3 is 14 residues. CDR1 and CDR2 (germline): LNHNV, YYDKDF (reference sequence). The CDR3 sequence is CATSSDLVSGELFF. As DNA, the CDR3 is TGTGCCACCAGCAGTGACTTAGTATCCGGGGAGCTGTTTTTT. The full variable domain, with the rest looked up from reference TRBV15 and TRBJ2-2, is DAMVIQNPRYQVTQFGKPVTLSCSQTLNHNVMYWYQQKSSQAPKLLFHYYDKDFNNEADTPDNFQSRRPNTSFCFLDIRSPGLGDTAMYLCATSSDLVSGELFFGEGSRLTVL.

The chain combines TRBV30 with TRBJ1-3; D ambiguous. CDR3 length equals 13 residues. From germline, CDR1 is GTSNPN and CDR2 SVGIG (reference sequence). Trimming removed 4 bases at V and 3 bases at J, with 10 bases between. The CDR3, as DNA: TGTGCCTGGACCCTGAGAGGTGGAAACACCATATATTTT. This gives the protein CAWTLRGGNTIYF.

V is TRBV6-5 and J is TRBJ1-6, with a weak D call TRBD1 (5 bases). The CDR3 contains 12 residues. V was shortened by 6 bases and J by 9 bases, with 9 bases between the two germline ends. Germline loops: CDR1 MNHEY, CDR2 SVGAGI. This CDR3 reads CASRSGASPLHF. CDR3 in DNA: TGTGCCAGCAGAAGCGGGGCTTCACCCCTCCACTTT.

CDR3 residues: CASSPSGRVPQPQHF. CDR3 bases: TGTGCCAGCAGCCCCTCAGGGCGCGTCCCTCAGCCCCAGCATTTT. The chain carries TRBV3-1 (or the pseudogene TRBV3-2) and TRBJ1-5; possibly TRBD1 for D (5 bases). The CDR3 has 15 residues. Trimming shortened V by 4 bases and J by 6 bases, and 16 bases separated the two germline ends. CDR1 is LGHDT, CDR2 YNNKEL, per germline (reference sequence).

This chain uses TRBV5-4 with TRBJ2-3; 7 positions agree with TRBD1. In germline, CDR1 is SGHNT, CDR2 YYREEE (reference sequence). Germline trimming cut 0 bases from V and 0 bases from J; bases unmatched to any gene: 7. This CDR3 region has 17 residues. The CDR3, as DNA: TGTGCCAGCAGCTTGGTAGGGGGCAGCGGTAGCACAGATACGCAGTATTTT. This codes for CASSLVGGSGSTDTQYF.

The chain combines TRBV4-1 with TRBJ2-7; 7 bases map to TRBD1. J gave up 1 base and V 4 bases, and 1 base lay outside the gene matches. This CDR3 spans 13 amino acids. CDR1 is MGHRA, CDR2 YSYEKL, per germline. This CDR3 is CASSRGQSYEQYF. The CDR3, as DNA: TGCGCCAGCAGCCGGGGACAGTCCTACGAGCAGTACTTC.

The rearrangement joins TRBV4-1 to TRBJ1-1; a weak D match, TRBD1 (6 bases). The CDR3 is made up of 14 amino acids. Germline V gene data show CDR1 as MGHRA and CDR2 as YSYEKL. The V end lost 1 base, the J end lost 2 bases, and 8 bases lay between the germline ends. CDR3 sequence reads: CASSQGTANTEAFF. In nucleotides, the CDR3 is TGCGCCAGCAGCCAAGGGACAGCCAACACTGAAGCTTTCTTT.

In its sample, this clone is medium-sized (0.01 to 0.1%). The V and J genes are TRBV28 and TRBJ1-2; D gene ambiguous. Germline V gene data show CDR1 as MDHEN and CDR2 as SYDVKM. Trimming cost V 1 base and J 14 bases, with 20 bases left between them. This CDR3 has 14 amino acids. CDR3 region: CASSLSKVGGDVTF. The DNA of the CDR3 is TGTGCCAGCAGTTTATCGAAGGTTGGCGGGGATGTAACCTTC.

The J gene is TRBJ2-3, the V gene TRBV5-4; D is possibly TRBD2 (6 bases). Germline CDR1 is SGHNT and CDR2 is YYREEE (reference sequence). V gave up 2 bases and J gave up 0 bases, with 10 bases separating them. The CDR3 is 15 amino acids. This CDR3 reads CASSFPGLSTDTQYF. CDR3 in DNA: TGTGCCAGCAGCTTTCCGGGACTCAGCACAGATACGCAGTATTTT.

This chain connects TRBV6-5 to TRBJ2-7; TRBD1 aligns across 10 bases. The V segment lost 2 bases and the J segment 3 bases; nucleotides outside the gene matches: 1. Looked up from germline, CDR1 is MNHEY and CDR2 is SVGAGI. This CDR3 has 14 amino acids. Written as DNA, the CDR3 is TGTGCCAGCAGTTACGGACAGGGGGACTACGAGCAGTACTTC. This codes for CASSYGQGDYEQYF.